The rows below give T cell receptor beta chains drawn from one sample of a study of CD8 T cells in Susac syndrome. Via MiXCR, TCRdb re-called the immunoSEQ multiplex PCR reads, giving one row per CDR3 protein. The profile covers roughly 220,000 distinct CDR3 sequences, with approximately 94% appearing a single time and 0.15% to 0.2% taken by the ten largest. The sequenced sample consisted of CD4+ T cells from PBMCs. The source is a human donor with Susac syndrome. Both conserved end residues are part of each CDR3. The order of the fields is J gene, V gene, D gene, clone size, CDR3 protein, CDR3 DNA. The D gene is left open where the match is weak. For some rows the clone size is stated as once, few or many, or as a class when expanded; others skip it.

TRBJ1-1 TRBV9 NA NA CASSVATSGAEAFF TGTGCCAGCAGCGTAGCTACGTCGGGGGCTGAAGCTTTCTTT
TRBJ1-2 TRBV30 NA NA CAWSPPQRAYGYTF TGTGCCTGGAGCCCGCCCCAGCGGGCATATGGCTACACCTTC
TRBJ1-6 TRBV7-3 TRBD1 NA CASSSSGQGAGNSPLHF TGTGCCAGCAGCTCCTCCGGACAGGGGGCAGGGAATTCACCCCTCCACTTT
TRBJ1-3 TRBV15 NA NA CATSRDKASGDTIYF TGTGCCACCAGCAGAGATAAGGCTTCCGGGGACACCATATATTTT
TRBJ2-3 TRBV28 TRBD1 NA CAISHRGQGDTQYF TGTGCCATCTCACACAGGGGCCAGGGAGATACGCAGTATTTT
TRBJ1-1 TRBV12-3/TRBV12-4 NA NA CASSLSDKAFF TGTGCCAGCAGTTTAAGTGATAAAGCTTTCTTT
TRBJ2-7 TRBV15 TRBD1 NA CATSRAPRDSNSEQYF TGTGCCACCAGCAGAGCCCCCCGGGACAGTAACTCCGAGCAGTACTTC
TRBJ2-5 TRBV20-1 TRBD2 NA CSADNSGGKQETQYF TGCAGTGCTGATAATAGCGGGGGAAAGCAAGAGACCCAGTACTTC
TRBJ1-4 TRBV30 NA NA CAWRKGHPGRKLFF TGTGCCTGGAGAAAGGGGCATCCAGGGCGGAAACTGTTTTTT
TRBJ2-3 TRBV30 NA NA CAWSKNPGGTDTQYF TGTGCCTGGAGTAAAAACCCGGGGGGCACAGATACGCAGTATTTT
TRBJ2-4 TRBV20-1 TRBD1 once CSASDRGWKNIQYF TGCAGTGCTTCGGACAGGGGGTGGAAAAACATTCAGTACTTC
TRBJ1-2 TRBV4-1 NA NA CASSQGGLGFNYGYTF TGCGCCAGCAGCCAAGGGGGGTTAGGATTCAACTATGGCTACACCTTC
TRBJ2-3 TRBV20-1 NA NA CSANHQDTQYF TGCAGTGCTAATCACCAAGATACGCAGTATTTT
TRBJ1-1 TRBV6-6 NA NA CASSPRVGNTEAFF TGTGCCAGCAGTCCCAGGGTTGGGAACACTGAAGCTTTCTTT
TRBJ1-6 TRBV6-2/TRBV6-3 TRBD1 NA CASRRGQGSPLHF TGTGCCAGCAGACGGGGACAGGGGTCACCCCTCCACTTT
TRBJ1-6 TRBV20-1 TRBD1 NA CSAYSGQGKRSPLHF TGCAGTGCTTACTCCGGACAGGGGAAGCGGTCACCCCTCCACTTT
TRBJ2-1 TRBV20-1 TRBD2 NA CSARSPSGGANNEQFF TGCAGTGCTAGGAGCCCCAGCGGGGGGGCAAACAATGAGCAGTTCTTC
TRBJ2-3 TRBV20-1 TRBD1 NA CSASQGAPDTQYF TGCAGTGCGAGCCAGGGGGCTCCAGATACGCAGTATTTT
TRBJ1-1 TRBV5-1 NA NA CASSLAVEGTAVGTEAFF TGCGCCAGCAGCTTGGCCGTGGAGGGGACCGCGGTGGGCACTGAAGCTTTCTTT
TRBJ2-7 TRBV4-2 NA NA CASSQDVDRDEQYF TGTGCCAGCAGCCAAGATGTCGATCGGGACGAGCAGTACTTC
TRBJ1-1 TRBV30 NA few CAWSPRTEAFF TGTGCCTGGAGTCCCCGGACTGAAGCTTTCTTT
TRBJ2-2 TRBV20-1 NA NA CSARDPGATGELFF TGCAGTGCTAGAGATCCAGGGGCCACCGGGGAGCTGTTTTTT
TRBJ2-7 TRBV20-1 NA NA CSATRDTIFSYEQYF TGCAGTGCTACCCGGGACACCATTTTCTCCTACGAGCAGTACTTC
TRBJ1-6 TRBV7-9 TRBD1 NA CASSLASFPDRTYNSPLHF TGTGCCAGCAGCTTAGCCAGTTTTCCGGACAGGACCTATAATTCACCCCTCCACTTT
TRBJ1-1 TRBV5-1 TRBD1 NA CASSGDSLFAFF TGCGCCAGCAGCGGGGACAGCCTTTTTGCTTTCTTT
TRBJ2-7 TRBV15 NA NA CATSRDLEGEQYF TGTGCCACCAGCAGAGATCTGGAGGGCGAGCAGTACTTC
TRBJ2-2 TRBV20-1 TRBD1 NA CSARGDRSTGELFF TGCAGTGCTAGGGGGGACAGAAGCACCGGGGAGCTGTTTTTT
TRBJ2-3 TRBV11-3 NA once CASSFRRGQADTQYF TGTGCCAGCAGCTTCAGGAGGGGGCAGGCAGATACGCAGTATTTT
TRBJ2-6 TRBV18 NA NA CASSPPGGPSSGANVLTF TGTGCCAGCTCACCACCTGGCGGGCCTAGCTCTGGGGCCAACGTCCTGACTTTC
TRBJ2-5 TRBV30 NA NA CAWRLAQETQYF TGTGCCTGGAGACTAGCCCAAGAGACCCAGTACTTC
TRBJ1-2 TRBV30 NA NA CARTPGHTSFGPGYTF TGTGCTCGAACCCCCGGACACACAAGCTTTGGGCCTGGCTACACCTTC
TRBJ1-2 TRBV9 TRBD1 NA CASSSGTDYGYTF TGTGCCAGCAGCTCCGGGACAGACTATGGCTACACCTTC
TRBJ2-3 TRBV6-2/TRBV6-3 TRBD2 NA CASSIPSGGVRQYF TGTGCCAGCAGCATCCCGTCGGGGGGGGTAAGGCAGTATTTT
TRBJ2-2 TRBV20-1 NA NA CSASGTATGELFF TGCAGTGCCTCCGGGACGGCCACCGGGGAGCTGTTTTTT
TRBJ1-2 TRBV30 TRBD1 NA CAFRDRGQGGYTF TGTGCCTTCCGGGACAGGGGGCAAGGTGGCTACACCTTC
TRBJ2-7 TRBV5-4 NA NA CASSYGGDSYEQYF TGTGCCAGCAGCTATGGCGGGGACTCCTACGAGCAGTACTTC
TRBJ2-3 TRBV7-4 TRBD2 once CASSSTPSITSGGPTSTDTQYF TGTGCCAGCAGCTCCACCCCCTCAATTACTAGCGGGGGACCAACTAGCACAGATACGCAGTATTTT
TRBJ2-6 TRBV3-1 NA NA CASSQTSGRVASGANVLTF TGTGCCAGCAGCCAAACCTCGGGCAGGGTGGCCTCTGGGGCCAACGTCCTGACTTTC
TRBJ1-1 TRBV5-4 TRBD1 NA CASSFDRGEAFF TGTGCCAGCAGCTTCGACAGGGGTGAAGCTTTCTTT
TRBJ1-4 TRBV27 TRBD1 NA CASRVGQGSEKLFF TGTGCCAGCAGAGTGGGACAGGGGAGTGAAAAACTGTTTTTT
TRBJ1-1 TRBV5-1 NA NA CASSENRDVGTEAFF TGCGCCAGCAGCGAAAACAGGGATGTCGGGACTGAAGCTTTCTTT
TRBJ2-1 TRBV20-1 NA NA CSAADGQTYNEQFF TGCAGTGCTGCGGATGGACAGACCTACAATGAGCAGTTCTTC
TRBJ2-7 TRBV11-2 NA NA CASSLAPGSIPYEQYF TGTGCCAGCAGCTTGGCCCCCGGGTCCATCCCCTACGAGCAGTACTTC
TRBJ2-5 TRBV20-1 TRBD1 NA CTSPSTGDQETQYF TGCACCTCCCCCTCTACAGGGGACCAAGAGACCCAGTACTTC
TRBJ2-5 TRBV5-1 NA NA CASSLDGPRGKTQYF TGCGCCAGCAGCTTGGACGGGCCCCGGGGAAAGACCCAGTACTTC
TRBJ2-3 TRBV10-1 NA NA CASSERGGEDTQYF TGCGCCAGCAGTGAAAGGGGGGGCGAGGATACGCAGTATTTT
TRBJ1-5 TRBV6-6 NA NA CASSYEINQPQHF TGTGCCAGCAGTTACGAGATTAATCAGCCCCAGCATTTT
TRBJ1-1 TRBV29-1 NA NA CSVERDVVGEAFF TGCAGCGTTGAGCGAGACGTGGTCGGTGAAGCTTTCTTT
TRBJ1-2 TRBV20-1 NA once CSAPPPDRLYGYTF TGCAGTGCTCCACCTCCTGACAGGCTGTATGGCTACACCTTC
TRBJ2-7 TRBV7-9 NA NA CASSLDPGSEQYF TGTGCCAGCAGCTTAGACCCGGGGAGCGAGCAGTACTTC
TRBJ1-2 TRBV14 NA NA CASSHGLTANYGYTF TGTGCCAGCAGCCATGGACTGACAGCTAACTATGGCTACACCTTC
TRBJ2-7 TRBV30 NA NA CAWSRTQYEQYF TGTGCCTGGAGTAGGACTCAATACGAGCAGTACTTC
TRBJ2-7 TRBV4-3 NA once CASSQDRSSYEQYF TGCGCCAGCAGCCAAGACAGGAGCTCCTACGAGCAGTACTTC
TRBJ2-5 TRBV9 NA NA CASSVAGGLAVLQETQYF TGTGCCAGCAGCGTAGCCGGCGGCTTAGCGGTGCTCCAAGAGACCCAGTACTTC
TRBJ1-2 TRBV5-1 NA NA CASSLGQPALYGYTF TGCGCCAGCAGCTTGGGGCAACCCGCCCTCTATGGCTACACCTTC
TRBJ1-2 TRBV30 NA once CAWSDRQRGYGYTF TGTGCCTGGAGTGACAGACAGCGGGGATATGGCTACACCTTC
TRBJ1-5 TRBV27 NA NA CASSPSRRTYQPQHF TGTGCCAGCAGCCCCTCCCGTCGGACCTATCAGCCCCAGCATTTT
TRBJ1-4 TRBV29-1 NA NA CSVEIRDPNEKLFF TGCAGCGTTGAGATACGGGACCCCAATGAAAAACTGTTTTTT
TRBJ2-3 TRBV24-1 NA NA CATSERHTQYF TGTGCCACCAGTGAACGCCATACGCAGTATTTT
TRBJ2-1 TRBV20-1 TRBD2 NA CSAKDRTSGSYNEQFF TGCAGTGCAAAGGATCGGACTAGCGGTTCCTACAATGAGCAGTTCTTC